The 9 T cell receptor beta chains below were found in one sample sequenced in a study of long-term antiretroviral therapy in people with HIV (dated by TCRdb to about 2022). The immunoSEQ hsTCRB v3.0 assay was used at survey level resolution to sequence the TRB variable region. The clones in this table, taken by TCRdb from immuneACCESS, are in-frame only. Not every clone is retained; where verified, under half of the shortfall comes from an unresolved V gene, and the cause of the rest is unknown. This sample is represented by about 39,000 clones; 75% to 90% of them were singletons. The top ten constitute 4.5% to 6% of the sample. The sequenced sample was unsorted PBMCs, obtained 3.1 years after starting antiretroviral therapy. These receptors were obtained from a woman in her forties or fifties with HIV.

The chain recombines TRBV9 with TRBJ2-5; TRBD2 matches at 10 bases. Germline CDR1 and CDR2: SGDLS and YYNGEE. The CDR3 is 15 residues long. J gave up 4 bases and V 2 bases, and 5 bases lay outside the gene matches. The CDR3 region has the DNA TGTGCCAGCAGCGTCCAGAGCGGGGGGGGAGAGACCCAGTACTTC. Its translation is CASSVQSGGGETQYF.

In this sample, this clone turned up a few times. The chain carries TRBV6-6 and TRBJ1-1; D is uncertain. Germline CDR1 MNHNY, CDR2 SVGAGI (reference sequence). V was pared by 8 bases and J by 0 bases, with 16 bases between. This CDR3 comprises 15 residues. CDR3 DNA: TGTGCCAGCTCAACTTGGGTCACGTTGAACACTGAAGCTTTCTTT. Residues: CASSTWVTLNTEAFF.

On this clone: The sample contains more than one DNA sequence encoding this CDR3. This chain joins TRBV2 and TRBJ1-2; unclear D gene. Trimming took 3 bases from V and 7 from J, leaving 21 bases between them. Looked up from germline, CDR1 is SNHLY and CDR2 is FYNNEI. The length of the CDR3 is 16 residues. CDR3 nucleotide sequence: TGTGCCAGCAGTGAGCATTTGGCGGGTGCCGGATCTGGCTACACCTTC. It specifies CASSEHLAGAGSGYTF.

The CDR3 coding sequence is TGTGCCAGCAGCACCCGGACAGGGCTGAACAATGAGCAGTTCTTC. It encodes CASSTRTGLNNEQFF. This rearrangement joins TRBV5-4 to TRBJ2-1; TRBD1 matches 8 bases. CDR3 length equals 15 residues. V shed 4 bases, J shed 5 bases, and the junction held 8 bases outside the gene matches. Germline V gene sequence: CDR1 SGHNT, CDR2 YYREEE (reference sequence).

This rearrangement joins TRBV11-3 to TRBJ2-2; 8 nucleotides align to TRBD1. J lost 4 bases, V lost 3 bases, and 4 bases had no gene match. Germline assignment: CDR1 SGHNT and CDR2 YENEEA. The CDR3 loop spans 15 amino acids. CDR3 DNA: TGTGCCAGCAGCTTGACAGGGGCATTCACCGGGGAGCTGTTTTTT. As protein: CASSLTGAFTGELFF.

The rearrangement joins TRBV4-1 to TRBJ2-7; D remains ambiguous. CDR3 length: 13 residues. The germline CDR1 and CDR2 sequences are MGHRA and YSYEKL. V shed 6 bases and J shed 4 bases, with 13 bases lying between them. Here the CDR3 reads CASSRVEWYEQYF. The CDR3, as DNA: TGCGCCAGCAGTAGGGTGGAGTGGTACGAGCAGTACTTC.

DNA for the CDR3: TGTGCCAGTATAGTTGGGACTCTCGGCACTGAAGCTTTCTTT. This gives the protein CASIVGTLGTEAFF. V usage is TRBV19 and J usage is TRBJ1-1; possibly TRBD1 for D (5 bases). This CDR3 contains 14 residues. Germline V gene sequence: CDR1 LNHDA, CDR2 SQIVND (reference sequence). V dropped 7 bases and J dropped 4 bases, with 16 bases sitting between them.

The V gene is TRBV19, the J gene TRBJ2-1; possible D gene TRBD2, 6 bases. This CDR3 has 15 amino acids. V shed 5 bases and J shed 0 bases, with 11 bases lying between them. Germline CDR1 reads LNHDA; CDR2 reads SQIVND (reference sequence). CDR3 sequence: CASSGGLGSYNEQFF. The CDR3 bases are TGTGCCAGTAGTGGGGGACTCGGCTCCTACAATGAGCAGTTCTTC. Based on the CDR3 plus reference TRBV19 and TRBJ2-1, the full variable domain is DGGITQSPKYLFRKEGQNVTLSCEQNLNHDAMYWYRQDPGQGLRLIYYSQIVNDFQKGDIAEGYSVSREKKESFPLTVTSAQKNPTAFYLCASSGGLGSYNEQFFGPGTRLTVL.

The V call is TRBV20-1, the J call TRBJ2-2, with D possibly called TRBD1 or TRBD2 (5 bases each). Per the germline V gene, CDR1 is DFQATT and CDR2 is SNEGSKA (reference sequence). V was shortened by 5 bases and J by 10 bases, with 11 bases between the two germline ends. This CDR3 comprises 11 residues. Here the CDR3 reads CSARDGVELFF. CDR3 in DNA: TGCAGTGCTCGGGACGGGGTGGAGCTGTTTTTT.